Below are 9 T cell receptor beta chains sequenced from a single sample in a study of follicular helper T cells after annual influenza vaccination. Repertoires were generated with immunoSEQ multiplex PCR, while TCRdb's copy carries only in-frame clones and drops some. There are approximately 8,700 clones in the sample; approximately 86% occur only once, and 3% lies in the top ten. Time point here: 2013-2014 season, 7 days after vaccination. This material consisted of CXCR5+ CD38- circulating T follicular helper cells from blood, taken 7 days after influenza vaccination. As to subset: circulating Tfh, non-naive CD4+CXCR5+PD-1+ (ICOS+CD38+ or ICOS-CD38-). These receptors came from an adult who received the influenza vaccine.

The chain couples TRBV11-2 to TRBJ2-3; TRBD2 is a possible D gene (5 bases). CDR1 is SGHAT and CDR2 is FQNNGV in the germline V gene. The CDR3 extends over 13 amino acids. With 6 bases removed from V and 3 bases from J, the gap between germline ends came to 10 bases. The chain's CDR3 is CASRPGGTDTQYF. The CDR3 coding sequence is TGTGCCAGCAGACCGGGCGGGACAGATACGCAGTATTTT.

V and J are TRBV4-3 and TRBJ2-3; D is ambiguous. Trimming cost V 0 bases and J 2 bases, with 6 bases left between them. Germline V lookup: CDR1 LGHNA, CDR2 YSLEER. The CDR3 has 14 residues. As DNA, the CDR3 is TGCGCCAGCAGCCAAGATGCCCTCACAGATACGCAGTATTTT. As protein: CASSQDALTDTQYF.

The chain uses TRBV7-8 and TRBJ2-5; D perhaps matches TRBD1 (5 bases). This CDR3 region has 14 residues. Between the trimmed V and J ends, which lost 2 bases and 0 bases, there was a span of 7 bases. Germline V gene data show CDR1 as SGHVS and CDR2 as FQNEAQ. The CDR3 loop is CASSLYRNQETQYF. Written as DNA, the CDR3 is TGTGCCAGCAGCTTATACAGGAACCAAGAGACCCAGTACTTC.

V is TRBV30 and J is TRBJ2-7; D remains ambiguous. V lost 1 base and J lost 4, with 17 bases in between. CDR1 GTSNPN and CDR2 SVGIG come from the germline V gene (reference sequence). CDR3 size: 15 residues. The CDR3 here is CAWSGLGSTQYEQYF. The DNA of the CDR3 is TGTGCCTGGAGTGGTTTGGGGTCAACCCAGTACGAGCAGTACTTC. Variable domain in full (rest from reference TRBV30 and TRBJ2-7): SQTIHQWPATLVQPVGSPLSLECTVEGTSNPNLYWYRQAAGRGLQLLFYSVGIGQISSEVPQNLSASRPQDRQFILSSKKLLLSDSGFYLCAWSGLGSTQYEQYFGPGTRLTVT.

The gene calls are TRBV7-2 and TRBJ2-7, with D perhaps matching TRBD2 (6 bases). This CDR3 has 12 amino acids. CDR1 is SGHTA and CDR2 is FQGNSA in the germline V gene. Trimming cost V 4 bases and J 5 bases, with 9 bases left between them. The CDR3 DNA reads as TGTGCCAGCAGCTCGGGACTTAACGAGCAGTACTTC. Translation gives CASSSGLNEQYF.

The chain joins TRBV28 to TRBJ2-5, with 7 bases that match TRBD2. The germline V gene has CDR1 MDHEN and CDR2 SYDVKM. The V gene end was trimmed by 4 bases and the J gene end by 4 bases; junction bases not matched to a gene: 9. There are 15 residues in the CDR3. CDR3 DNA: TGTGCCAGCAGTTCTTCAGCGGGGCCGGGAGAGACCCAGTACTTC. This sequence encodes CASSSSAGPGETQYF.

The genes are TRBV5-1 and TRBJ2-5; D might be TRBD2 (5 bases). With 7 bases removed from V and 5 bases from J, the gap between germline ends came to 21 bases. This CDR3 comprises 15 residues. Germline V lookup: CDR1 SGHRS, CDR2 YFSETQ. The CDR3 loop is CASQPGGNSGETQYF. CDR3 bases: TGCGCCAGCCAACCCGGAGGTAATTCCGGGGAGACCCAGTACTTC.

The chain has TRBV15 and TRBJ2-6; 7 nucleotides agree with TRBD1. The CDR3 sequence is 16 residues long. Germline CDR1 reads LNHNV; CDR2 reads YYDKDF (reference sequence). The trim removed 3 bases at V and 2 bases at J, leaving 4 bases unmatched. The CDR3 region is CATSRGTVTGANVLTF. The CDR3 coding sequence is TGTGCCACCAGCAGGGGGACAGTAACTGGGGCCAACGTCCTGACTTTC. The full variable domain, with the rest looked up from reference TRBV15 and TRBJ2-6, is DAMVIQNPRYQVTQFGKPVTLSCSQTLNHNVMYWYQQKSSQAPKLLFHYYDKDFNNEADTPDNFQSRRPNTSFCFLDIRSPGLGDTAMYLCATSRGTVTGANVLTFGAGSRLTVL.

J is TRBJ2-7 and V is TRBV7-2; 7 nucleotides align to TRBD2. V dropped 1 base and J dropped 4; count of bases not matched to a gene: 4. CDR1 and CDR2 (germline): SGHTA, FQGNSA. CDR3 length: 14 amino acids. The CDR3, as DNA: TGTGCCAGCAGCTTAGTTGCGGGAGAATACGAGCAGTACTTC. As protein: CASSLVAGEYEQYF.